Given below is one T cell receptor (beta chain) in context. What it binds is not known. The data were taken from a study of memory CD4+ T cells and cytomegalovirus serostatus. Whole-study context: Of the healthy Belgian adults, under 10 were CMV seropositive and 24 seronegative.

The sort gate was single viable CD3+CD4+CD8-CD45RO+ cells for memory CD4+ T cells. CD4+ T cells were isolated by positive magnetic selection. Germline V gene data show CDR1 as MNHEY and CDR2 as SVGAGI. This CDR3 has 15 residues. The V end lost 6 bases, the J end lost 5 bases, and 16 bases lay between the germline ends. Produced via immunoSEQ multiplex PCR; TCRdb's table is partial and in-frame only. Here the sample spans about 38,000 clones, 65% to 80% being singletons. General study findings and limits: The CMV-associated TCR signature appears largely within the CD4+ memory repertoire.

This chain links TRBV6-5 with TRBJ2-2, with D possibly matching TRBD2 (6 bases). Sequenced input: memory CD4+ T cells from blood. The source is an adult in good health and CMV-seropositive. The CDR3 DNA sequence: TGTGCCAGCAGCCGTCAAGTCCGGGGGACCGGGGAGCTGTTTTTT. Amino acid sequence: CASSRQVRGTGELFF.